Listed below are T cell receptor beta chains from one sample, sequenced in a study of control samples from healthy donors and cancer patients. Assay used: immunoSEQ multiplex PCR; TCRdb lists only in-frame clones, some missing. The repertoire has around 120,000 clones, about 95% of them found once; the top ten carry 3.6%. Input material: blood. The receptors were gathered from a man aged 25 to 40 in good health. Each CDR3 is given with its conserved first and last residue. The D gene is left open where the match is weak. Clone sizes are given selectively: once, few, many, or a class where the clone is expanded.

clone size	J gene	D gene	V gene	CDR3 protein	CDR3 DNA
-	TRBJ1-2	TRBD1	TRBV14	CASSPLGTAGLGYTF	TGTGCCAGCAGCCCCCTCGGGACAGCTGGATTGGGCTACACCTTC
-	TRBJ1-5	-	TRBV19	CASSIAGVLNQPQHF	TGTGCCAGTAGTATAGCAGGGGTCCTCAATCAGCCCCAGCATTTT
-	TRBJ2-3	TRBD2	TRBV10-3	CAISEVEGLAGTSTDTQYF	TGTGCCATCAGTGAGGTGGAGGGACTAGCGGGGACTAGCACAGATACGCAGTATTTT
-	TRBJ1-5	-	TRBV4-3	CASSQLLNQPQHF	TGCGCCAGCAGCCAACTTCTGAATCAGCCCCAGCATTTT
-	TRBJ1-1	-	TRBV29-1	CSVSPVRQRAFF	TGCAGCGTTTCGCCCGTTAGGCAGAGAGCTTTCTTT
once	TRBJ1-6	TRBD1	TRBV24-1	CATSDYPKGAGNSPLHF	TGTGCCACCAGTGACTACCCTAAGGGGGCTGGGAATTCACCCCTCCACTTT
once	TRBJ1-2	-	TRBV28	CASSSQPVANYGYTF	TGTGCCAGCAGTTCCCAGCCTGTAGCTAACTATGGCTACACCTTC
-	TRBJ1-2	-	TRBV7-9	CASSLGNGRHGYTF	TGTGCCAGCAGCTTAGGGAACGGACGCCATGGCTACACCTTC
-	TRBJ2-1	TRBD1	TRBV24-1	CATSDFGTDSYNEQFF	TGTGCCACCAGTGATTTTGGGACAGACTCCTACAATGAGCAGTTCTTC
-	TRBJ1-2	-	TRBV14	CASSHQPDYYGYTF	TGTGCCAGCAGCCACCAACCAGACTACTATGGCTACACCTTC
-	TRBJ2-1	TRBD2	TRBV6-6	CASSYSLAGGRNEQFF	TGTGCCAGCAGTTACTCGCTAGCGGGGGGGCGAAATGAGCAGTTCTTC